The following is a T cell receptor (beta chain) sequence with its context. Its antigen remains unidentified. Base qualities are missing; no much larger clone stands one base away. Including cysteine and phenylalanine, the CDR3 has 13 amino acids. CDR3 DNA is the only sequence kept; it has 39 bases, read in frame from the first base. Taken from the germline V gene, the CDR1 and CDR2 loops are MGHDK and SYGVNS. V lost 8 bases and J lost 4 bases; the stretch between them is 11 bases long. These data are taken from a study of PD-1 blockade in classical Hodgkin lymphoma (dated by TCRdb to the early 2020s). Some background on the complete study: Nivolumab dosing was 3 mg/kg intravenously every 2 weeks, continuing until either disease progression or unacceptable toxicity. The study used TCR beta sequencing and CyTOF to define a peripheral blood immune signature of response to PD-1 blockade in classical Hodgkin lymphoma.

Broader findings and caveats from the paper: By C4D1, a significant rise was seen in CD4+ TCR diversity but not in CD8+ TCR diversity (p=0.0027 vs p=0.16), and the rise was most apparent among complete responders (p=0.02). Newly diagnosed patients were reported to have lower baseline TCR diversity than healthy donors, and relapsed/refractory patients were reported to have lower baseline TCR diversity still. Only a single clinical trial cohort was studied, and what caused the repertoire differences, possibly disease activity or prior therapy, remained undefined. Trial patients with a complete response had baseline diversity similar to that of newly diagnosed patients, while partial responders and progressors had significantly lower diversity. Diversity was lower in patients who began nivolumab less than 1 year after ASCT, so these patients were left out of later analyses to avoid confounding by immune reconstitution.

The Qiagen DNeasy kit was used to extract genomic DNA both from unsorted PBMCs and from the negatively selected CD4+ and CD8+ fractions. TCR beta CDR3 regions were amplified by immunoSEQ multiplex PCR using primers annealing to V and J segments. Amplification bias was minimized using a synthetic immune receptor repertoire, and residual bias was removed computationally after sequencing. The original methods were these. Custom Python scripts were used to quantify repertoire diversity as the Shannon entropy index. Unsorted, CD4+ and CD8+ repertoires were analyzed separately, except in combined analyses where CD4+ and CD8+ sequences were merged in silico. Clonal expansion was defined as a frequency increase of at least 2-fold after treatment compared with C1D1, and clones undetected at baseline were assigned a pseudocount of 0.5. Singleton clones were defined as clones with 0 or 1 copy at C1D1, and non-singleton clones were defined as clones with 2 or more copies. Clones expanded in unsorted samples were labelled as CD4+, CD8+ or unknown by matching protein sequences in sorted samples from the same patient. Wilcoxon tests were applied to paired samples to test diversity changes from C1D1 to C4D1. Entries here come from immuneACCESS through TCRdb and include only in-frame sequences with V and J called. Some clones fail to appear in such tables; in the studies checked, an unresolved V gene covers under half of the shortfall, and the cause of the remainder is unknown. V and J calls and clone size are those listed in that table; D and trimming were worked out from the DNA. The sample data list roughly 150,000 clones, and approximately 72% of these were observed just once. In total, the top ten clones hold 7.5% to 10% of the sample.

Reading the label with the study, this specimen's time point is: cycle 2 day 1 (C2D1) of nivolumab. All trial patients had relapsed after autologous stem cell transplantation, with cohorts A, B and C differing in prior brentuximab vedotin exposure. The trial cohort was composed of approximately 60 patients with relapsed/refractory classical Hodgkin lymphoma, for whom complete response, partial response or progressive disease was recorded as best overall response. In the multi-cohort phase II CheckMate 205 trial, trial patients received single-agent nivolumab. Best overall response was determined by an independent review committee according to the 2007 International Working Group response criteria. PBMCs from the trial were collected at three points: immediately before nivolumab initiation (C1D1), and during therapy at cycle 2 day 1 and cycle 4 day 1. Peripheral blood was collected in 8 mL Vacutainer Cell Preparation Tubes, from which PBMCs were isolated by centrifugation and then cryopreserved.

The rearrangement combines TRBV25-1 with TRBJ2-2, with TRBD2 as a weak D call on 6 bases. The sequence came from a human donor with classical Hodgkin lymphoma. Source: peripheral blood mononuclear cells (PBMCs), taken before the second cycle of nivolumab. Read as DNA, the sequence is TGTGCCAGCGGCGGGGTCGGCACCGGGGAGCTGTTTTTT. Translated, this is CASGGVGTGELFF.